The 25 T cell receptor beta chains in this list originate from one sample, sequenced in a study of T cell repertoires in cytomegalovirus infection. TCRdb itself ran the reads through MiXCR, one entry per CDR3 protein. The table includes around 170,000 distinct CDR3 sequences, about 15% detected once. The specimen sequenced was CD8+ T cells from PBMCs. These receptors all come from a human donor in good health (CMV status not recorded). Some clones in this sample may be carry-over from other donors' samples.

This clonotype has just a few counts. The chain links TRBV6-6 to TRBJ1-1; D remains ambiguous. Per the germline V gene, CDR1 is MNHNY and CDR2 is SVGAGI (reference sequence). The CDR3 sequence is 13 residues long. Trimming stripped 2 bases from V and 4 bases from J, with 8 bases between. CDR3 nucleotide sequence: TGTGCCAGCAGTTACGACTGGGGCACTGAAGCTTTCTTT. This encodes CASSYDWGTEAFF.

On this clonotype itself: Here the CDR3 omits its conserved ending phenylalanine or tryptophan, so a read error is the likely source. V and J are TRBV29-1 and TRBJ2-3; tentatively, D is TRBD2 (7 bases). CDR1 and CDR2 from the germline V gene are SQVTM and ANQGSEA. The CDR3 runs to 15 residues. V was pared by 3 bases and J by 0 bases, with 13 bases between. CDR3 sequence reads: CSVDRRGPSTDTQYL. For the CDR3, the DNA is TGCAGCGTTGATAGGCGGGGGCCTAGCACAGATACGCAGTATTTA.

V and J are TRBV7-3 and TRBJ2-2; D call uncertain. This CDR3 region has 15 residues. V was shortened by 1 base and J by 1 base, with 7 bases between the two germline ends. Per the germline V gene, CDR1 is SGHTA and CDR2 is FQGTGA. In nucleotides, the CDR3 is TGTGCCAGCAGCTTAAGAGGTGGGAACACCGGGGAGCTGTTTTTT. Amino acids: CASSLRGGNTGELFF.

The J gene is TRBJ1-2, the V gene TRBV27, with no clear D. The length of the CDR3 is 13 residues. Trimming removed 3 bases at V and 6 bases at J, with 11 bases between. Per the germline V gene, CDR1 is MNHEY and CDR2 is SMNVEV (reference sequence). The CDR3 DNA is TGTGCCAGCAGTTTGGTCGGGAGAAATGGCTACACCTTC. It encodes CASSLVGRNGYTF.

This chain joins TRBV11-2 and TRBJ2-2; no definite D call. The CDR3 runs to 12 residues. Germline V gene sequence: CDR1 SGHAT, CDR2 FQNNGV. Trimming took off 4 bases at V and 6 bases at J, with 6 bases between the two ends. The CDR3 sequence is CASSSIAGELFF. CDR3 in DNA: TGTGCCAGCAGCTCGATAGCCGGGGAGCTGTTTTTT.

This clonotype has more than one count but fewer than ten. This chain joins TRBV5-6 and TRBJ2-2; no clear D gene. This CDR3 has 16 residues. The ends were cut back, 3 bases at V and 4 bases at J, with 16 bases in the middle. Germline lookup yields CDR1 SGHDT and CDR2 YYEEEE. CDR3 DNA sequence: TGTGCCAGCAGCTCAGTCGAGCCTATGGGCACCGGGGAGCTGTTTTTT. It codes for CASSSVEPMGTGELFF.

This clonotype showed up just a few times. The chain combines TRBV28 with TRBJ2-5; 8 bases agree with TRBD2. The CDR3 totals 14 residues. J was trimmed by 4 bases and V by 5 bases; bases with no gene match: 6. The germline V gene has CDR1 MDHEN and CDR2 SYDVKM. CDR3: CASSAGGDGETQYF. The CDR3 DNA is TGTGCCAGCAGTGCCGGGGGGGACGGAGAGACCCAGTACTTC.

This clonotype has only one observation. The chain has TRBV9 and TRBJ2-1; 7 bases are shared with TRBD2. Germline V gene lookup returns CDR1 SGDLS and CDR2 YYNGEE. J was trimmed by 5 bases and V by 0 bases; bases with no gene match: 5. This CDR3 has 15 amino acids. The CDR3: CASSVVAGEHNEQFF. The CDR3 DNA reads TGTGCCAGCAGCGTAGTTGCGGGGGAGCACAATGAGCAGTTCTTC.

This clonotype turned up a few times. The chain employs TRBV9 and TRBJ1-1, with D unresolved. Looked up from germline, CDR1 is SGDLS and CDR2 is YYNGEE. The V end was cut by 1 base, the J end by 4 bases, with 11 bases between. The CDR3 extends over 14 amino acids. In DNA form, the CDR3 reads TGTGCCAGCAGCGTAACCGGGGTTCGCACTGAAGCTTTCTTT. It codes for CASSVTGVRTEAFF.

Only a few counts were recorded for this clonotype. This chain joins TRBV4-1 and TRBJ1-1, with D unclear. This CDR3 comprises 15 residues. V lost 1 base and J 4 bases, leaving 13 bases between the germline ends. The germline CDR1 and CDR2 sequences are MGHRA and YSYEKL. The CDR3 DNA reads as TGCGCCAGCAGCCAAGGGATGGGCGCTTTCACTGAAGCTTTCTTT. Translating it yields CASSQGMGAFTEAFF.

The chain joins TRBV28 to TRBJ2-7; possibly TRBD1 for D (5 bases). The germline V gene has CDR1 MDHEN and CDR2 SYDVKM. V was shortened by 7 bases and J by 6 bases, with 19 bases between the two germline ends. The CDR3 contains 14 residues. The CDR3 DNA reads TGTGCCAGCACCCCGGACATTTTACGGCTCGAGCAGTACTTC. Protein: CASTPDILRLEQYF.

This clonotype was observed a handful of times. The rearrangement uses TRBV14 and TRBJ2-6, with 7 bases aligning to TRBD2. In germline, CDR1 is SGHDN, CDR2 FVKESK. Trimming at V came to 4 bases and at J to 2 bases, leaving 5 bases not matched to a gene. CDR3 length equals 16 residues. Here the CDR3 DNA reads TGTGCCAGCAGCCCAATCCGGGGGGCTGGGGCCAACGTCCTGACTTTC. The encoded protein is CASSPIRGAGANVLTF.

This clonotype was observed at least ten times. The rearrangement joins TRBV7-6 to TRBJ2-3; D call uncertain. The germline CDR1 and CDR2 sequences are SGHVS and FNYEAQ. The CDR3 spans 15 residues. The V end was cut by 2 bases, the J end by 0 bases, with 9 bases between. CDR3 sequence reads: CASSLYRTSTDTQYF. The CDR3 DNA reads TGTGCCAGCAGCTTATACCGTACTAGCACAGATACGCAGTATTTT.

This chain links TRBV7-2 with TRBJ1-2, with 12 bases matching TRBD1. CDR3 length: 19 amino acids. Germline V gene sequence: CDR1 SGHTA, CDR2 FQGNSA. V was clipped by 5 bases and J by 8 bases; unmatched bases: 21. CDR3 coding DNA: TGTGCCAGCAGCCCGACACCGGGACAGGGGGCTCGGGATTCGAAAGGCTACACCTTC. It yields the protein CASSPTPGQGARDSKGYTF.

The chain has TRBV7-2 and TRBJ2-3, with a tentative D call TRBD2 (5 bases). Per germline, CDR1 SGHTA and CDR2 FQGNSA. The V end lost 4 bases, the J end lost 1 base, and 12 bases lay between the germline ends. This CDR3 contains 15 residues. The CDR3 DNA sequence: TGTGCCAGCAGCTCCATTCGGGGAGGCACAGATACGCAGTATTTT. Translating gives CASSSIRGGTDTQYF.

CDR3 sequence reads: CASSQGIGGSPLHF. The CDR3 DNA is TGCGCCAGCAGCCAAGGGATCGGCGGTTCACCCCTCCACTTT. The chain joins TRBV4-1 to TRBJ1-6, with unresolved D. The CDR3 is 14 amino acids. The V and J ends lost 1 base and 9 bases respectively, with 10 bases between them. Germline assignment: CDR1 MGHRA and CDR2 YSYEKL.

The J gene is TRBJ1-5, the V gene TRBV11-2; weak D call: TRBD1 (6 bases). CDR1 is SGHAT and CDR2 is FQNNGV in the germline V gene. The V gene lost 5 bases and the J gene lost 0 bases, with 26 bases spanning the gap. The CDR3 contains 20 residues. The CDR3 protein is CASSAFPASTGSYSNQPQHF. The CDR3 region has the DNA TGTGCCAGCAGCGCGTTCCCCGCCTCAACAGGGTCCTATAGCAATCAGCCCCAGCATTTT.

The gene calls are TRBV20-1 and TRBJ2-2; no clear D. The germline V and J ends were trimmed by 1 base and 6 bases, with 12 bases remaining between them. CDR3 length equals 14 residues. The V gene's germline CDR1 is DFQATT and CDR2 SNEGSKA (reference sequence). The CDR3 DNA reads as TGCAGTGCTAGAGGTCGTCGGACCCCCGGGGAGCTGTTTTTT. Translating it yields CSARGRRTPGELFF.

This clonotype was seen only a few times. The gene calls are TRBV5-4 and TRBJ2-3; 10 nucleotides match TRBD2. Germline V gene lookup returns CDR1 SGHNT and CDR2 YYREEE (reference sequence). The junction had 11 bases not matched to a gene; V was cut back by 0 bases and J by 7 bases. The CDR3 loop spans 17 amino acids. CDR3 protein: CASSLDFSSGGSNTQYF. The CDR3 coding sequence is TGTGCCAGCAGCTTGGATTTCTCTAGCGGGGGCTCGAATACGCAGTATTTT.

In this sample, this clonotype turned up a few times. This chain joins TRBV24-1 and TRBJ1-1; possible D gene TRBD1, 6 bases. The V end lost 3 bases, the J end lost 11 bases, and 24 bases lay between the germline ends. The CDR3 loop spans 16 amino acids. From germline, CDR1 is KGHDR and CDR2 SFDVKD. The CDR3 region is CATSDRSNFTGRQAFF. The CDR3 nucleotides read TGTGCCACCAGTGATCGTTCAAATTTCACAGGGAGGCAGGCTTTCTTT.

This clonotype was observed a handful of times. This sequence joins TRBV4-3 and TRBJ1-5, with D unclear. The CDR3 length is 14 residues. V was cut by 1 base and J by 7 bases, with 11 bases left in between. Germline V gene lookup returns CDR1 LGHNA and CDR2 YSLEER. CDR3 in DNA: TGCGCCAGCAGCCAAGTTCGCAATCGGCAGCCCCAGCATTTT. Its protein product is CASSQVRNRQPQHF.

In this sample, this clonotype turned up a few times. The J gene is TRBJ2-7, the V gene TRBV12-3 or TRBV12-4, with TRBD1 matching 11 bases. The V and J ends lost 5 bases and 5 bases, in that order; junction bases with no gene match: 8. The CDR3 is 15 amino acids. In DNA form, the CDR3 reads TGTGCCAGCAGTCCTAGGACAGGGGGCGGAGACGAGCAGTACTTC. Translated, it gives CASSPRTGGGDEQYF.

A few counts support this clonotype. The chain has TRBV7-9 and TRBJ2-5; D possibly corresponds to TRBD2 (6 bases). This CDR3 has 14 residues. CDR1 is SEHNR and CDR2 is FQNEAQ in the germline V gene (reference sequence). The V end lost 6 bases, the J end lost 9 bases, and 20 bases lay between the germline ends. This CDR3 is CASRDRAVRGSQYF. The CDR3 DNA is TGTGCCAGCAGGGATCGGGCAGTTCGGGGGTCCCAGTACTTC.

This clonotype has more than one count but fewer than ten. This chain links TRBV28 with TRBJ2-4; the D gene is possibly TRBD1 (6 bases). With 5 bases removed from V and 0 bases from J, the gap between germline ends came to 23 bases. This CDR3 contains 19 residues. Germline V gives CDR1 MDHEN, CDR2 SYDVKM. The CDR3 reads CASSHTVSRDIVAKNIQYF. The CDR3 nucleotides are TGTGCCAGCAGTCATACCGTCTCCCGGGACATAGTAGCCAAAAACATTCAGTACTTC. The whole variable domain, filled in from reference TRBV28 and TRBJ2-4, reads DVKVTQSSRYLVKRTGEKVFLECVQDMDHENMFWYRQDPGLGLRLIYFSYDVKMKEKGDIPEGYSVSREKKERFSLILESASTNQTSMYLCASSHTVSRDIVAKNIQYFGAGTRLSVL.

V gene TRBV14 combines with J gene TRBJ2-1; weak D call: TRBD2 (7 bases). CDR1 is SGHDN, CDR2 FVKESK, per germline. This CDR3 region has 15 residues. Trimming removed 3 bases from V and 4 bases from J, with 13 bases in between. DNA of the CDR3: TGTGCCAGCAGCCAGAGGGGGGGCTGGTACAATGAGCAGTTCTTC. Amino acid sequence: CASSQRGGWYNEQFF.